The clone carrying this TCR beta chain was found once. The antigen remains undetermined. This sample was included in a study of OX40 agonist ivuxolimab in advanced cancers. Findings of the study overall: Circulating CD4+ and CD8+ T cells showed clonal expansion by week 6 at 0.1 to 3.0 mg/kg.

CDR1 and CDR2 from the germline V gene are SGHTA and FQGTGA. The CDR3 has 15 residues. The V end lost 5 bases, the J end lost 4 bases, and 17 bases lay between the germline ends. TCRdb's table, derived via immunoSEQ multiplex PCR, lists solely in-frame clones and lacks some. The data contain about 69,000 clones, about four fifths of them singletons. This clonotype was sampled from an adult with an advanced solid tumor such as melanoma, head and neck, liver or kidney cancer. The starting material was CD4+ or CD8+ T cells sorted from blood, obtained in a trial of the OX40 agonist ivuxolimab. The rearrangement uses TRBV7-3 and TRBJ1-1; D not resolved. CDR3 protein: CASSPQSTPGTEAFF. Written as DNA, the CDR3 is TGTGCCAGCAGCCCCCAGAGTACTCCGGGCACTGAAGCTTTCTTT.